Presented here are 5 T cell receptor beta chains from one specimen sequenced in a study of T cell repertoires in cytomegalovirus infection. Each CDR3 protein is one row after TCRdb ran MiXCR on the reads. The sample lists more than 350,000 distinct CDR3 sequences; around 32% were seen once. The sequencing input was PBMCs. These receptors originate from a human donor in good health (CMV status not recorded). Some clones in this sample may be carry-over from other donors' samples.

The J gene is TRBJ1-2, the V gene TRBV24-1; D gene uncertain. Germline CDR1 KGHDR, CDR2 SFDVKD. The V end was cut by 4 bases, the J end by 1 base, with 15 bases between. CDR3 length: 16 residues. This CDR3 reads CATSDPRTGYNYGYTF. CDR3 bases: TGTGCCACCAGTGACCCACGAACGGGATATAACTATGGCTACACCTTC.

In this sample, this clonotype turned up many times. The CDR3 DNA follows: TGTGCCAGCAGTTCTAGCGTTGAGACCCAGTACTTC. Protein sequence: CASSSSVETQYF. The rearrangement links TRBV7-2 to TRBJ2-5, with D tentatively TRBD2 (6 bases). CDR3 size: 12 residues. Germline V gene lookup returns CDR1 SGHTA and CDR2 FQGNSA. V lost 6 bases and J 5 bases, leaving 10 bases between the germline ends. The variable domain in full, with the rest retrieved from reference TRBV7-2 and TRBJ2-5, is GAGVSQSPSNKVTEKGKDVELRCDPISGHTALYWYRQSLGQGLEFLIYFQGNSAPDKSGLPSDRFSAERTGGSVSTLTIQRTQQEDSAVYLCASSSSVETQYFGPGTRLLVL.

V usage is TRBV28 and J usage is TRBJ1-6, with D tentatively TRBD1 (6 bases). Germline CDR1 and CDR2: MDHEN and SYDVKM. This CDR3 is built from 16 residues. The V end lost 7 bases, the J end lost 7 bases, and 20 bases lay between the germline ends. CDR3 in DNA: TGTGCCAGCATATCCCCCCGACAGGAAGCGAATTCACCCCTCCACTTT. The encoded protein is CASISPRQEANSPLHF.

This clonotype was observed a handful of times. The rearrangement uses TRBV5-6 and TRBJ1-5, with TRBD1 matching over 7 bases. V lost 4 bases to trimming and J lost 3 bases; unmatched junction nucleotides: 4. CDR3 size: 14 residues. Germline lookup yields CDR1 SGHDT and CDR2 YYEEEE. The CDR3 nucleotides are TGTGCCAGCAGCCACGGACAGGTCAATCAGCCCCAGCATTTT. Translated: CASSHGQVNQPQHF.

The genes are TRBV6-6 and TRBJ1-1; 7 bases map to TRBD1. Losses at the gene ends were 2 bases for V and 1 base for J; bases not matched to a gene: 7. Germline CDR1 reads MNHNY; CDR2 reads SVGAGI (reference sequence). CDR3 length: 16 residues. The CDR3 protein is CASSYRTGAKNTEAFF. The CDR3 region has the DNA TGTGCCAGCAGTTACCGGACAGGCGCGAAGAACACTGAAGCTTTCTTT.